Below, 13 T cell receptor beta chains from the same sample are listed, as sequenced in a study of cytomegalovirus exposure and HLA in healthy donors. PCR primers comprised 60 Vbeta and 13 Jbeta primers. The assay was immunoSEQ multiplex PCR, and TCRdb's table has in-frame clones only and misses some. The sample records around 140,000 clones, roughly 78% being singletons. Sequenced: PBMCs. The receptors originated from a man in his fifties in good health and CMV-seropositive.

This chain joins TRBV4-2 and TRBJ2-5; TRBD2 matches at 9 bases. V was clipped by 4 bases and J by 11 bases; unmatched bases: 14. The CDR3 totals 15 residues. Germline V lookup: CDR1 LGHNA, CDR2 YNFKEQ. The chain's CDR3 is CASSPQDSGSEEQYF. The CDR3 nucleotides read TGTGCCAGCAGCCCCCAAGATAGCGGGAGCGAAGAGCAGTACTTC.

This clone showed up just once. The rearrangement joins TRBV29-1 to TRBJ2-1; 12 bases line up with TRBD2. Germline V CDR1 and CDR2: SQVTM, ANQGSEA. J gave up 2 bases and V 6 bases, and 8 bases lay outside the gene matches. The CDR3 loop spans 16 amino acids. The CDR3 here is CSVPPSSGRAYNEQFF. The CDR3 coding sequence is TGCAGCGTGCCCCCCTCTAGCGGGAGGGCCTACAATGAGCAGTTCTTC.

The chain combines TRBV9 with TRBJ2-3; D may be TRBD1 (5 bases). V lost 3 bases to trimming and J lost 7 bases, with 6 bases between them. From germline, CDR1 is SGDLS and CDR2 YYNGEE. CDR3 length: 11 residues. CDR3 sequence reads: CASSEGHTQYF. CDR3 coding DNA: TGTGCCAGCAGCGAGGGGCATACGCAGTATTTT.

The chain uses TRBV13 and TRBJ2-5; 10 bases match TRBD1. The DNA end is a closer match to TRBJ2-7, so the J assignment may be wrong. CDR1 and CDR2 (germline): PRHDT, FYEKMQ (reference sequence). The length of the CDR3 is 14 residues. CDR3 in amino acids: CASSLVGQGNEQYF. The CDR3 DNA sequence: TGTGCCAGCAGCTTAGTGGGACAGGGGAACGAGCAGTACTTC.

This clone was seen only once. This rearrangement joins TRBV27 to TRBJ1-2; 7 bases map to TRBD1. This CDR3 contains 14 residues. V trimming: 6 bases; J trimming: 4 bases; junction bases outside the gene matches: 8. Germline CDR1 MNHEY, CDR2 SMNVEV (reference sequence). The CDR3: CASREAGGFYGYTF. The CDR3 region has the DNA TGTGCCAGCAGAGAGGCAGGGGGATTCTATGGCTACACCTTC.

This clone has a handful of counts. This chain joins TRBV9 and TRBJ1-1; possibly TRBD1 for D (6 bases). Germline CDR1 and CDR2: SGDLS and YYNGEE. The germline V and J ends were trimmed by 4 bases and 4 bases, with 11 bases remaining between them. The CDR3 consists of 13 residues. The CDR3 is CASSTGQFTEAFF. The CDR3, as DNA: TGTGCCAGCAGCACCGGACAGTTCACTGAAGCTTTCTTT.

This clone was seen only a few times. V is TRBV27 and J is TRBJ2-1; TRBD2 might be the D (6 bases). Deletions cut 0 bases from V and 6 bases from J, with 15 bases between. CDR1 is MNHEY, CDR2 SMNVEV, per germline (reference sequence). The CDR3 has 16 residues. CDR3 sequence (DNA): TGTGCCAGCAGTTTATCCCGGCGGGAATGGGGCAATGAGCAGTTCTTC. The encoded protein is CASSLSRREWGNEQFF.

The chain uses TRBV10-3 and TRBJ1-5; no clear D gene. The germline V and J ends were trimmed by 6 bases and 7 bases, with 13 bases remaining between them. Germline CDR1 ENHRY, CDR2 SYGVKD. This CDR3 spans 13 amino acids. The CDR3 is CAIRAGSGQPQHF. CDR3 sequence (DNA): TGTGCCATCAGGGCGGGGAGCGGACAGCCCCAGCATTTT.

This clone was counted a few times. The chain links TRBV6-1 to TRBJ1-4; D is unresolved. V lost 3 bases to trimming and J lost 4 bases, with 12 bases between them. The length of the CDR3 is 15 residues. Germline CDR1 is MNHNS and CDR2 is SASEGT. The CDR3 reads CASSDYGGHNEKLFF. CDR3 sequence (DNA): TGTGCCAGCAGTGACTATGGAGGGCATAATGAAAAACTGTTTTTT.

On this clone itself: At one end, the junction sequence differs from germline, possibly due to a read error. The rearrangement joins TRBV7-9 to TRBJ2-2, with 8 bases fitting TRBD2. Germline assignment: CDR1 SEHNR and CDR2 FQNEAQ (reference sequence). The CDR3 is made up of 15 amino acids. The CDR3 region is CSSSLTGGRTGELFF. Written as DNA, the CDR3 is TGTTCCAGCAGCTTAACGGGGGGGCGTACCGGGGAGCTGTTTTTT.

V and J are TRBV29-1 and TRBJ2-1; maybe TRBD2 (5 bases). Germline lookup yields CDR1 SQVTM and CDR2 ANQGSEA. This CDR3 is 10 amino acids long. Trimming left V 7 bases short and J 8 bases short, with 9 bases between. The CDR3 loop is CSGESDEQFF. CDR3 in DNA: TGCAGCGGGGAGAGTGATGAGCAGTTCTTC.

This chain connects TRBV10-2 to TRBJ1-1; 8 bases line up with TRBD1. The CDR3 extends over 14 amino acids. J gave up 1 base and V 8 bases, and 6 bases lay outside the gene matches. Per the germline V gene, CDR1 is WSHSY and CDR2 is SAAADI. This CDR3 is CASHGQGPNTEAFF. The CDR3 DNA reads TGCGCCAGCCATGGACAGGGCCCGAACACTGAAGCTTTCTTT.

The rearrangement links TRBV4-2 to TRBJ1-2; maybe TRBD1 (6 bases). Germline V CDR1 and CDR2: LGHNA, YNFKEQ. With 3 bases removed from V and 2 bases from J, the gap between germline ends came to 19 bases. The CDR3 loop spans 17 amino acids. CDR3 DNA: TGTGCCAGCAGCCACCTACCACCATTAGACAGGAACTATGGCTACACCTTC. It translates to CASSHLPPLDRNYGYTF.